This TCR beta chain is drawn from a study of cytomegalovirus exposure and HLA in healthy donors. General study points: Later on, an analysis found that several of the most significant clusters appeared to be linked to common viral pathogens, which included parvovirus B19. Most CMV-associated TCR beta chains were later found to appear HLA-restricted. For cytomegalovirus status, the classifier reportedly gave diagnoses with high specificity and sensitivity.

13 Jbeta primers and 60 Vbeta primers were used for the PCR. Sequencing used immunoSEQ multiplex PCR; TCRdb keeps in-frame clones, though not all of them. The table shows more than 95,000 clones, with 75% to 80% occurring only once. The V gene lost 8 bases and the J gene lost 2 bases, with 18 bases spanning the gap. The germline gives CDR1 MNHNS, CDR2 SASEGT. The CDR3 has 15 amino acids. The sample holds one count of this clone. Antigen unknown. The receptor was isolated from a woman aged 40 to 50 in good health and CMV-seronegative. The sequencing input was PBMCs. The chain is built from TRBV6-1 and TRBJ1-2, with D possibly matching TRBD1 (6 bases). Written as DNA, the CDR3 is TGTGCCAGCCAAGGGGCAGGGGTAACGAACTATGGCTACACCTTC. It encodes CASQGAGVTNYGYTF.